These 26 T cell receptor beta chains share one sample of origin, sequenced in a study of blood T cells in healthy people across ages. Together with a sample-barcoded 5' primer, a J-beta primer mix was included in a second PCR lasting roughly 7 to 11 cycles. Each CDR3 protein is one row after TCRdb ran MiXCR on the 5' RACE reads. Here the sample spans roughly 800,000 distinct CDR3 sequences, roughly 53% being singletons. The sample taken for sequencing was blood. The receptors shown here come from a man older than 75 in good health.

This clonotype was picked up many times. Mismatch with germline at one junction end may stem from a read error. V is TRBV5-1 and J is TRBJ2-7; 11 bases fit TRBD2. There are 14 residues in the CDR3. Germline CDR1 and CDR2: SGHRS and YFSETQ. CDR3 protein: CASSLAGGPYEQYF. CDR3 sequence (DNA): TGTGCCAGCAGCTTAGCGGGAGGGCCCTACGAGCAGTACTTC.

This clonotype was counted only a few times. CDR3 coding DNA: TGTGCCGAACGACAGCCCAATCAGCCCCAGCATTTT. Its translation: CAERQPNQPQHF. The rearrangement uses TRBV9 and TRBJ1-5; TRBD1 is a possible D gene (5 bases). V shed 10 bases and J shed 3 bases, with 11 bases lying between them. Germline CDR1 and CDR2: SGDLS and YYNGEE. The CDR3 is 12 residues long.

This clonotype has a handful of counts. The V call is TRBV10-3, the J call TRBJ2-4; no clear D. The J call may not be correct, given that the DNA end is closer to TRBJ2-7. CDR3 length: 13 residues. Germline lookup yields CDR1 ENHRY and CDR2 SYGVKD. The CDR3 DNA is TGTGCCACCAAAGGGCTCGATACCTACGAGCAGTACTTC. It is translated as CATKGLDTYEQYF.

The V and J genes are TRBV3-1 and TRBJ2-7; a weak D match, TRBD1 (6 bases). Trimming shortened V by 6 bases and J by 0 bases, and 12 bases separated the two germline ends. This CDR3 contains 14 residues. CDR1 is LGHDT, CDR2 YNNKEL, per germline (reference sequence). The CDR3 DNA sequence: TGTGCCAGCAGTCCCGACAGGTTCTCCTACGAGCAGTACTTC. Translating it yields CASSPDRFSYEQYF.

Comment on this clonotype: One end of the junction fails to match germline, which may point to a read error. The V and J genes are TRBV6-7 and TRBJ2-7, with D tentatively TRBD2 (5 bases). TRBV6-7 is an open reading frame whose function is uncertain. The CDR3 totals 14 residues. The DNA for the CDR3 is TGTGCCAGCAGTTACTGGGCGGACTCCTCCGAGCAGTACTTC. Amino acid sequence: CASSYWADSSEQYF.

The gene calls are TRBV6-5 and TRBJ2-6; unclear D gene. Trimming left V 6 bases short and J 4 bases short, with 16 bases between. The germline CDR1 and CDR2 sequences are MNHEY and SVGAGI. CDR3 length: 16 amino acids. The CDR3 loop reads CASSLTSAPGANVLTF. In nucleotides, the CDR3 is TGTGCCAGCAGCCTTACGTCCGCGCCGGGGGCCAACGTCCTGACTTTC.

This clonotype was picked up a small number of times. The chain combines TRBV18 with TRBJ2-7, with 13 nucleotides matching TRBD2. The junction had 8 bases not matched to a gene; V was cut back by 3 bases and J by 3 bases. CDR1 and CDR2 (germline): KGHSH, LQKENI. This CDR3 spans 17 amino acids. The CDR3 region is CASSPGGTSGTVYEQYF. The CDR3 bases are TGTGCCAGCTCACCGGGCGGGACTAGCGGGACCGTCTACGAGCAGTACTTC.

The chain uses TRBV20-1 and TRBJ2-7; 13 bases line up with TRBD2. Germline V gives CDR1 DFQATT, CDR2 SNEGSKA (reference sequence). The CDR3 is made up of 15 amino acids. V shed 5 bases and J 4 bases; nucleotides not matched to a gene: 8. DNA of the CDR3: TGCAGTGCTCCTTTGACTAGCGGGAGGAGATACGAGCAGTACTTC. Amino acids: CSAPLTSGRRYEQYF.

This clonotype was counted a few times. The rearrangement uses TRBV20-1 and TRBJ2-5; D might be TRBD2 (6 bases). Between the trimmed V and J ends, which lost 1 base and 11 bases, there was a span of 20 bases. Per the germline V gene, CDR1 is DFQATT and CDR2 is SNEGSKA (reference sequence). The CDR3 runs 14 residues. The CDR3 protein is CSARVSSAGGEQYF. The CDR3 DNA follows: TGCAGTGCTAGAGTTTCTTCCGCCGGAGGGGAGCAGTACTTC.

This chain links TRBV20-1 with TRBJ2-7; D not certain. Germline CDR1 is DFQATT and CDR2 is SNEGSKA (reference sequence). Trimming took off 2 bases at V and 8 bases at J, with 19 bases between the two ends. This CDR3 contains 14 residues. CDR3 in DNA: TGCAGTGCTAGATTGGAAGGACCCCTTTACCAGCAGTACTTC. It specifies CSARLEGPLYQQYF.

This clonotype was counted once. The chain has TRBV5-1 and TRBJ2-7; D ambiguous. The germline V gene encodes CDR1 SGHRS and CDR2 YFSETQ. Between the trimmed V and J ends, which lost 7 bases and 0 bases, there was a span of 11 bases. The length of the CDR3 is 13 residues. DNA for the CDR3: TGCGCCAGCGGCGGCCAGAACTCCTACGAGCAGTACTTC. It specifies CASGGQNSYEQYF.

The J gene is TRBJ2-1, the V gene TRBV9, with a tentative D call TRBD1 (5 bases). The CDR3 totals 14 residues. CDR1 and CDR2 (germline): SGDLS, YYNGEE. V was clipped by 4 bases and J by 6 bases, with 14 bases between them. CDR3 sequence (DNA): TGTGCCAGCAGCCCGAGACAGAATTCCAATGAGCAGTTCTTC. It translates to CASSPRQNSNEQFF. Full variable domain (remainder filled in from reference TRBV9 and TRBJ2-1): DSGVTQTPKHLITATGQRVTLRCSPRSGDLSVYWYQQSLDQGLQFLIQYYNGEERAKGNILERFSAQQFPDLHSELNLSSLELGDSALYFCASSPRQNSNEQFFGPGTRLTVL.

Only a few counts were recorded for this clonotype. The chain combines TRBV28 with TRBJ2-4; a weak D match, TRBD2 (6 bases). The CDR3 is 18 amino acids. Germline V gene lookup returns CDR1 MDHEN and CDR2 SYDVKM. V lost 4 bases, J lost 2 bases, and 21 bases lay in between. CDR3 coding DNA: TGTGCCAGCAGTTCTCGGCTAGCGAACTTCCCAACCAAAAACATTCAGTACTTC. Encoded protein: CASSSRLANFPTKNIQYF.

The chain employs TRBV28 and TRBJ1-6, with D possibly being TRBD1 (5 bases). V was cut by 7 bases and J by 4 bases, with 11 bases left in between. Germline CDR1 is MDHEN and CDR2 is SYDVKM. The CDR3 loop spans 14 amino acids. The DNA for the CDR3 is TGTGCCAGCAACTTGGGGCTTTATAATTCACCCCTCCACTTT. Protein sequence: CASNLGLYNSPLHF.

CDR3 region: CASGAGGGLAGWDHIQYF. The CDR3 DNA reads TGTGCCAGCGGTGCCGGTGGGGGACTAGCGGGATGGGATCACATTCAGTACTTC. The rearrangement joins TRBV21-1 to TRBJ2-4; TRBD2, the table's D call, was not compared with the DNA. TRBV21-1 is assigned pseudogene status. The CDR3 runs to 18 residues.

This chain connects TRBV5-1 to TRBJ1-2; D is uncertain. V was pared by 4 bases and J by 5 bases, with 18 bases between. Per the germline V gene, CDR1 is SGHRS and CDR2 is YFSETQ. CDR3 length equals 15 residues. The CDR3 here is CASSSTTSASYGYTF. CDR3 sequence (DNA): TGCGCCAGCAGCAGCACGACGTCCGCATCTTATGGCTACACCTTC.

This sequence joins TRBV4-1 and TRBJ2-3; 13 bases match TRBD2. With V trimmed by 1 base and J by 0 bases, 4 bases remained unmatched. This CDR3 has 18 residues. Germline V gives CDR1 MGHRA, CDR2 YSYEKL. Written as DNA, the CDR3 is TGCGCCAGCAGCCAAGTCGGGACTAGCGGGACTAGCACAGATACGCAGTATTTT. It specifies CASSQVGTSGTSTDTQYF.

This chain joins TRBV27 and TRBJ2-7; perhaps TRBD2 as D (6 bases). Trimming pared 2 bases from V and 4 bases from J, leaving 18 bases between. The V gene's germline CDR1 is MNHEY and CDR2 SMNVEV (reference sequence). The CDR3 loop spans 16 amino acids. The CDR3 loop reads CASSLRGRDLRYEQYF. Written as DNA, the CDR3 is TGTGCCAGCAGTTTAAGGGGACGGGACTTAAGGTACGAGCAGTACTTC.

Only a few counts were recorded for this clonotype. The CDR3, as DNA: TGCAGTGCTAGACTAGCGGGAGGGCCAAGGGTCAGTGAGCAGTTCTTC. Translated, it gives CSARLAGGPRVSEQFF. The J gene is TRBJ2-1, the V gene TRBV20-1, with 12 bases matching TRBD2. This CDR3 region has 16 residues. In germline, CDR1 is DFQATT, CDR2 SNEGSKA (reference sequence). V lost 2 bases and J lost 9; bases outside the gene matches: 11.

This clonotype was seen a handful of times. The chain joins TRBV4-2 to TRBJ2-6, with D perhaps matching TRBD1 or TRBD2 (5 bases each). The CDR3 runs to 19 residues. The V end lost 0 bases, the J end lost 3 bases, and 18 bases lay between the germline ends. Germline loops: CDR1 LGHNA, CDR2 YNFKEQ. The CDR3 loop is CASSQDPSAGRVGANVLTF. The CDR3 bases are TGTGCCAGCAGCCAAGATCCGTCAGCAGGGCGGGTTGGGGCCAACGTCCTGACTTTC.

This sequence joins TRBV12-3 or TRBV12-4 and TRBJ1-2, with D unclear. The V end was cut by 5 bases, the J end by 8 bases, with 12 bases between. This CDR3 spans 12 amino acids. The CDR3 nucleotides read TGTGCCAGCAGTAATGACGGCCAGGGCTACACCTTC. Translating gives CASSNDGQGYTF.

This CDR3 is CATSEDRRGWSNEQYF. The CDR3 DNA is TGTGCCACCAGTGAGGATCGGCGTGGGTGGTCCAACGAGCAGTACTTC. The chain links TRBV24-1 to TRBJ2-7; D not resolved. The CDR3 totals 16 residues. The V end was cut by 4 bases, the J end by 5 bases, with 20 bases between. Germline loops: CDR1 KGHDR, CDR2 SFDVKD.

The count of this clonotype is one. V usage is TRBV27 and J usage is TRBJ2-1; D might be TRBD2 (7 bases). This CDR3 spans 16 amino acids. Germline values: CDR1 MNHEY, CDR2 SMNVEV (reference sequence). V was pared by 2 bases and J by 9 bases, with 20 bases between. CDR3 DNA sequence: TGTGCCAGCAGTTTACGGTCTGGGGGGGCACTGAGTGAGCAGTTCTTC. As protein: CASSLRSGGALSEQFF.

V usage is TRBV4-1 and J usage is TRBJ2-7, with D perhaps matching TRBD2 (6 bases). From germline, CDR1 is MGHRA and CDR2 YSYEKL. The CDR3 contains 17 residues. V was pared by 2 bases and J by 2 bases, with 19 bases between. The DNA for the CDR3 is TGCGCCAGCAGCCAACCCACCGCGGGACCCTCAACCTACGAGCAGTACTTC. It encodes CASSQPTAGPSTYEQYF.

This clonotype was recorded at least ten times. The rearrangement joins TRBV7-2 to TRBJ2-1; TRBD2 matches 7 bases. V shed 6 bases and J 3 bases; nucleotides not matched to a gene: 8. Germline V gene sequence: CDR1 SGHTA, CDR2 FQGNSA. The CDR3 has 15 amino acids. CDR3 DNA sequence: TGTGCCAGCAGGTCCACTAGCGTGGGCTACAATGAGCAGTTCTTC. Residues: CASRSTSVGYNEQFF.

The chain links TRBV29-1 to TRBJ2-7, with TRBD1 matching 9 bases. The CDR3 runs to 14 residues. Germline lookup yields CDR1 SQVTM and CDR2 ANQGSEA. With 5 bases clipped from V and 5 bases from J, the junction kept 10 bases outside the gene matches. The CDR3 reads CSVNTGQGVDEQYF. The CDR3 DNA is TGCAGCGTTAATACGGGACAGGGTGTGGACGAGCAGTACTTC.